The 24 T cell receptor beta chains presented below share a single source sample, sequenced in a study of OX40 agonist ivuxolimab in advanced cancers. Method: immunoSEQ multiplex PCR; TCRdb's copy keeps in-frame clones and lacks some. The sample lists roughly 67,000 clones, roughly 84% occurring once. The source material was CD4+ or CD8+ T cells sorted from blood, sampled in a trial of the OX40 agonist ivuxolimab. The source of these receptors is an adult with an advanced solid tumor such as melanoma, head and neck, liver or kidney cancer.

The CDR3 DNA sequence: TGTGCCAGCAGTTATAGCGGTGAAAAACTGTTTTTT. Protein sequence: CASSYSGEKLFF. This chain uses TRBV6-5 with TRBJ1-4, with D hard to call. Trimming removed 3 bases from V and 7 bases from J, with 6 bases in between. The CDR3 extends over 12 amino acids. Per germline, CDR1 MNHEY and CDR2 SVGAGI.

The CDR3 nucleotides are TGTGCCAGCAGCTTAAGGCGGGGGGCGAGCACTGAAGCTTTCTTT. This encodes CASSLRRGASTEAFF. The chain uses TRBV7-9 and TRBJ1-1; tentatively, D is TRBD1 (6 bases). Germline V gene data show CDR1 as SEHNR and CDR2 as FQNEAQ (reference sequence). V lost 2 bases to trimming and J lost 4 bases, with 14 bases between them. The CDR3 is 15 residues long. Complete variable domain (other parts from reference TRBV7-9 and TRBJ1-1): DTGVSQNPRHKITKRGQNVTFRCDPISEHNRLYWYRQTLGQGPEFLTYFQNEAQLEKSRLLSDRFSAERPKGSFSTLEIQRTEQGDSAMYLCASSLRRGASTEAFFGQGTRLTVV.

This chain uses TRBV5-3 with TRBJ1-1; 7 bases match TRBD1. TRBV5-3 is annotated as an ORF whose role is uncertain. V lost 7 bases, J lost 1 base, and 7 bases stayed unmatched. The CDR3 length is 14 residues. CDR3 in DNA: TGTGCCAGATCCAACAGGGGACGGAACACTGAAGCTTTCTTT. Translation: CARSNRGRNTEAFF.

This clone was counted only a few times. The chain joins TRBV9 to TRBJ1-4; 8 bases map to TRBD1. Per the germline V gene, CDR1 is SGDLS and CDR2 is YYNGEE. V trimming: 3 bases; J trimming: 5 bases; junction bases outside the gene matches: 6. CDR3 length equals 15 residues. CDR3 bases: TGTGCCAGCAGCGGACCACAGGGGGGAAATGAAAAACTGTTTTTT. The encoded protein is CASSGPQGGNEKLFF.

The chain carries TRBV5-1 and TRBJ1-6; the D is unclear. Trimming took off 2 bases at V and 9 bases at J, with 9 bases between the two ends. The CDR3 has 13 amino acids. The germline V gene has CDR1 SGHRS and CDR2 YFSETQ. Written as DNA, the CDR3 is TGCGCCAGCAGCTTCCTCCGCCTTTCACCCCTCCACTTT. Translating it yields CASSFLRLSPLHF.

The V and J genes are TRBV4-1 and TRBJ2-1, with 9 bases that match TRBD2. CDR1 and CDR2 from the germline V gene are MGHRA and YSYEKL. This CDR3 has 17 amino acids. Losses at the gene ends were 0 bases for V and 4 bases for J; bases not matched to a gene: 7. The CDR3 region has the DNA TGCGCCAGCAGCCAAGACCCCGGGACTAGCCGATACAATGAGCAGTTCTTC. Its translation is CASSQDPGTSRYNEQFF.

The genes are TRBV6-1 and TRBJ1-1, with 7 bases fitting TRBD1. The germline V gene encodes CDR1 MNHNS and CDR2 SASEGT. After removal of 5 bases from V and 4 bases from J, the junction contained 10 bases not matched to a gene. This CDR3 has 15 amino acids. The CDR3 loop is CASSREGALATEAFF. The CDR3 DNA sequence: TGTGCCAGCAGTCGAGAGGGGGCGCTTGCCACTGAAGCTTTCTTT.

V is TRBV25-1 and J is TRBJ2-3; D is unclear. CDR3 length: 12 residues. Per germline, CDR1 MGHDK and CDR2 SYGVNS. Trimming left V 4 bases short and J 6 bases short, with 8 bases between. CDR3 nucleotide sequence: TGTGCCAGCAGTGTACCCGGGGATACGCAGTATTTT. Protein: CASSVPGDTQYF.

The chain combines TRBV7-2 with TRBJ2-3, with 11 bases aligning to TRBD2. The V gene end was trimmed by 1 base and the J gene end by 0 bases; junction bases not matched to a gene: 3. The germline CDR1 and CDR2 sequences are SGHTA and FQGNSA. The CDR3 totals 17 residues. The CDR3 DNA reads TGTGCCAGCAGCTTAGTAGCGGGGGGGTATAGCACAGATACGCAGTATTTT. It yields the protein CASSLVAGGYSTDTQYF.

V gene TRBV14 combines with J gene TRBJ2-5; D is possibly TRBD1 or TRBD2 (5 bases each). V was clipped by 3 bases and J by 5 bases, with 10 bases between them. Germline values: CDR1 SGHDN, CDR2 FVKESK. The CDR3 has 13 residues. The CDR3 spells CASSQGPGETQYF. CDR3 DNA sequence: TGTGCCAGCAGCCAGGGACCGGGGGAGACCCAGTACTTC.

This CDR3 reads CASSRQGDNSPLHF. For the CDR3, the DNA is TGCGCCAGCAGCAGACAGGGGGATAATTCACCCCTCCACTTT. The chain links TRBV5-1 to TRBJ1-6; 9 bases are a match to TRBD1. This CDR3 contains 14 residues. The trim removed 4 bases at V and 5 bases at J, leaving 1 base unmatched. Per the germline V gene, CDR1 is SGHRS and CDR2 is YFSETQ. Complete variable domain (other parts from reference TRBV5-1 and TRBJ1-6): KAGVTQTPRYLIKTRGQQVTLSCSPISGHRSVSWYQQTPGQGLQFLFEYFSETQRNKGNFPGRFSGRQFSNSRSEMNVSTLELGDSALYLCASSRQGDNSPLHFGNGTRLTVT.

The CDR3 region has the DNA TGTGCCAGCAGCGGACTAGCGGGGGGGCCACTGAACACCGGGGAGCTGTTTTTT. Its protein is CASSGLAGGPLNTGELFF. The genes are TRBV5-4 and TRBJ2-2; 15 positions match TRBD2. Germline-derived CDR1 and CDR2 are SGHNT and YYREEE (reference sequence). V lost 4 bases, J lost 1 base, and 5 bases stayed unmatched. This CDR3 contains 18 residues.

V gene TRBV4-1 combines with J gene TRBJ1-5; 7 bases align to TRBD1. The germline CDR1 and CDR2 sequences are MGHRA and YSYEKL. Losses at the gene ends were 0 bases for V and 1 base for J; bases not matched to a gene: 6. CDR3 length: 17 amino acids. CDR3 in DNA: TGCGCCAGCAGCCAAGATGAAGGGACAGAGAGCAATCAGCCCCAGCATTTT. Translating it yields CASSQDEGTESNQPQHF.

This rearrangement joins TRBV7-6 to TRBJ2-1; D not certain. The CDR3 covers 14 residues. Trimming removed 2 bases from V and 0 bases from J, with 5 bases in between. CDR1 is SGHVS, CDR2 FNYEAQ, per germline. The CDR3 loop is CASSLTSSYNEQFF. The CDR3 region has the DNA TGTGCCAGCAGCTTAACCAGCTCCTACAATGAGCAGTTCTTC.

CDR3: CAINPAAGHQEAQHF. DNA of the CDR3: TGTGCCATCAACCCTGCGGCGGGCCATCAGGAGGCCCAGCATTTT. The rearrangement joins TRBV10-3 to TRBJ1-5; D gene uncertain. The CDR3 is made up of 15 amino acids. V was shortened by 7 bases and J by 11 bases, with 24 bases between the two germline ends. Per germline, CDR1 ENHRY and CDR2 SYGVKD.

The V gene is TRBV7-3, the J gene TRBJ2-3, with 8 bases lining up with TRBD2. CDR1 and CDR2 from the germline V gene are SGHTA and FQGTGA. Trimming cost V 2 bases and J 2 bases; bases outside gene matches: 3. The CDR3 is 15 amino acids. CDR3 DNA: TGTGCCAGCAGCTTACGGCGGGGGGCCACAGATACGCAGTATTTT. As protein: CASSLRRGATDTQYF.

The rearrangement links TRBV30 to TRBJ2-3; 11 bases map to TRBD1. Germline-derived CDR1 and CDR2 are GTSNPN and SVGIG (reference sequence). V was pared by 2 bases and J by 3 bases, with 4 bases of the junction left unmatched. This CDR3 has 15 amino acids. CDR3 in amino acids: CAWSRGQGDTDTQYF. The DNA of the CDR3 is TGTGCCTGGAGTAGGGGACAGGGGGATACAGATACGCAGTATTTT. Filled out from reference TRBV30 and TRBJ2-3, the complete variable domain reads SQTIHQWPATLVQPVGSPLSLECTVEGTSNPNLYWYRQAAGRGLQLLFYSVGIGQISSEVPQNLSASRPQDRQFILSSKKLLLSDSGFYLCAWSRGQGDTDTQYFGPGTRLTVL.

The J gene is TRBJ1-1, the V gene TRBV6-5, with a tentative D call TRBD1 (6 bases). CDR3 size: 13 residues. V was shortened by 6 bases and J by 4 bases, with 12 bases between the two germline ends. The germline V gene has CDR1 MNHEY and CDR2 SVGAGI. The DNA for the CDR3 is TGTGCCAGCAGAGACCACAGGGCCACTGAAGCTTTCTTT. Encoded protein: CASRDHRATEAFF.

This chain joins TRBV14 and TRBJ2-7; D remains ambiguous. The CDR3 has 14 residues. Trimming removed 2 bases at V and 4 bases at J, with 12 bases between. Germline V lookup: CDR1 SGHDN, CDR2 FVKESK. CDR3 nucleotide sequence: TGTGCCAGCAGCCAACACCCCATGGGGTACGAGCAGTACTTC. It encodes CASSQHPMGYEQYF.

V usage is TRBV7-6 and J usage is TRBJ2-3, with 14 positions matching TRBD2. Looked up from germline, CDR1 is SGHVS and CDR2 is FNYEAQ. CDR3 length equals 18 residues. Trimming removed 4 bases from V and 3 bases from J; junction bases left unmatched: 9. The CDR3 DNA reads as TGTGCCAGCAGCTCCGGGACTAGCGGGGGCAGTTGGACAGATACGCAGTATTTT. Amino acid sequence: CASSSGTSGGSWTDTQYF.

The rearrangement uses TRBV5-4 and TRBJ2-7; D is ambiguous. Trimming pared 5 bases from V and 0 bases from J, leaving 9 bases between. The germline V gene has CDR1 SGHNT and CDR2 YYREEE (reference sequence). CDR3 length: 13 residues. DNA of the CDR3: TGTGCCAGCAGTTCAAGGAGCTCCTACGAGCAGTACTTC. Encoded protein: CASSSRSSYEQYF.

DNA of the CDR3: TGTGCCAGCAGTGACTCGATCGGACTCAGCGGAAATCGACTCCAAGAGACCCAGTACTTC. Its protein is CASSDSIGLSGNRLQETQYF. The chain combines TRBV6-4 with TRBJ2-5, with D perhaps TRBD2 (5 bases). The V end was cut by 0 bases, the J end by 1 base, with 24 bases between. Germline V lookup: CDR1 MRHNA, CDR2 SNTAGT. The CDR3 totals 20 residues.

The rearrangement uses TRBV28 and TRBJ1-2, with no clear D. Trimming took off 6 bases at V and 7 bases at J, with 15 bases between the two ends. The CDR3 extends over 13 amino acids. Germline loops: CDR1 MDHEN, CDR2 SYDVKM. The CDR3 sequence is CASRLSQKGGYTF. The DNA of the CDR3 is TGTGCCAGCAGACTTTCACAGAAAGGTGGCTACACCTTC.

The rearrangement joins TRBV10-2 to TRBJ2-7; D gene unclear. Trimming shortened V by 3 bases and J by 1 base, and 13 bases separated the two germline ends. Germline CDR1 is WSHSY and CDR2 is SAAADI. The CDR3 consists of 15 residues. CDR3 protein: CASSEPPRMSYEQYF. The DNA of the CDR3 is TGCGCCAGCAGTGAACCCCCCAGGATGTCCTACGAGCAGTACTTC.